The next 9 T cell receptor beta chains were all read from a single sample in a study of T cell repertoires in cytomegalovirus infection. TCRdb fed the reads into MiXCR, producing one record per CDR3 protein. The repertoire holds some 940,000 distinct CDR3 sequences, with less than 35% as singletons. Their recognized antigens are unknown. Sequencing used cultured CD8+ T cells from PBMCs, obtained from culture after CMV antigen stimulation. These receptors originate from a human donor in good health (CMV status not recorded). Some clones in this sample may be carry-over from other donors' samples.

With regard to this clonotype: A much larger clone is a single base away; this may be a read error. The gene calls are TRBV6-6 and TRBJ1-1; D is unresolved. The CDR3 covers 13 residues. Germline V lookup: CDR1 MNHNY, CDR2 SVGAGI (reference sequence). For the CDR3, the DNA is TGTGCCAGCAATTACTCCAAGAACACTGAAGCTTTCTTT. Translated, it gives CASNYSKNTEAFF.

DNA of the CDR3: TGTGCCAGCAGCCCCCAAGTCGTGAACACTGAAGCTTTCTTT. It specifies CASSPQVVNTEAFF. V usage is TRBV7-2 and J usage is TRBJ1-1, with D hard to call. The CDR3 length is 14 residues. V lost 5 bases, J lost 0 bases, and 10 bases lay in between. Germline CDR1 SGHTA, CDR2 FQGNSA.

In the case of this clonotype: Possible read error: a much larger clone is one base away. The rearrangement joins TRBV12-3 or TRBV12-4 to TRBJ2-5, with 10 nucleotides matching TRBD2. V dropped 5 bases and J dropped 4; count of bases not matched to a gene: 7. CDR3 length: 15 residues. Here the CDR3 DNA reads TGTGCCAGCAGTCAGGGACTAGCGAGGCCAGAGACCCAGTACTTC. Amino acid sequence: CASSQGLARPETQYF.

In its sample, this clonotype was seen once. The chain couples TRBV6-2 or TRBV6-3 to TRBJ1-5; D might be TRBD1 (6 bases). With 0 bases removed from V and 1 base from J, the gap between germline ends came to 16 bases. CDR3 length: 18 amino acids. Germline CDR1 is MNHEY and CDR2 is SVGEGT. CDR3 coding DNA: TGTGCCAGCAGTTACTCGGGGGGCTCTAGTATGAGCAATCAGCCCCAGCATTTT. Amino acids: CASSYSGGSSMSNQPQHF.

This sequence joins TRBV27 and TRBJ2-5, with a possible D match to TRBD1 (5 bases). CDR3 length: 14 residues. Germline-derived CDR1 and CDR2 are MNHEY and SMNVEV (reference sequence). The V gene lost 5 bases and the J gene lost 2 bases, with 12 bases spanning the gap. CDR3 region: CASSGAGIQETQYF. The CDR3 nucleotides are TGTGCCAGCAGTGGGGCAGGCATTCAAGAGACCCAGTACTTC.

This chain connects TRBV19 to TRBJ1-1; tentatively, D is TRBD1 (5 bases). The CDR3 totals 12 residues. V lost 8 bases and J 10 bases, leaving 17 bases between the germline ends. The germline gives CDR1 LNHDA, CDR2 SQIVND (reference sequence). The CDR3 spells CASEGTVPGAFF. Written as DNA, the CDR3 is TGTGCCAGTGAGGGGACCGTTCCTGGAGCTTTCTTT.

CDR3 nucleotide sequence: TGTGCCAGCAGTTTTGGTACAGGGGCAAACACTGAAGCTTTCTTT. It translates to CASSFGTGANTEAFF. The chain joins TRBV27 to TRBJ1-1; 7 positions match TRBD1. After removal of 3 bases from V and 2 bases from J, the junction contained 6 bases not matched to a gene. CDR1 is MNHEY, CDR2 SMNVEV, per germline (reference sequence). This CDR3 has 15 amino acids.

The chain recombines TRBV28 with TRBJ1-6; 10 positions match TRBD1. In germline, CDR1 is MDHEN, CDR2 SYDVKM. There are 22 residues in the CDR3. The V gene end was trimmed by 4 bases and the J gene end by 0 bases; junction bases not matched to a gene: 18. CDR3 region: CASSSPTLNRDRGSSYNSPLHF. The CDR3 DNA reads as TGTGCCAGCAGTTCCCCCACCTTAAACCGGGACAGGGGTAGCTCCTATAATTCACCCCTCCACTTT.

This clonotype was observed at least ten times. CDR3 DNA sequence: TGTGCCAGCAGTTCGGCAGGGTCTGATAATCAGCCCCAGCATTTT. This gives the protein CASSSAGSDNQPQHF. The rearrangement joins TRBV28 to TRBJ1-5; D might be TRBD1 (5 bases). Trimming stripped 4 bases from V and 4 bases from J, with 14 bases between. The CDR3 contains 15 residues. CDR1 is MDHEN, CDR2 SYDVKM, per germline.